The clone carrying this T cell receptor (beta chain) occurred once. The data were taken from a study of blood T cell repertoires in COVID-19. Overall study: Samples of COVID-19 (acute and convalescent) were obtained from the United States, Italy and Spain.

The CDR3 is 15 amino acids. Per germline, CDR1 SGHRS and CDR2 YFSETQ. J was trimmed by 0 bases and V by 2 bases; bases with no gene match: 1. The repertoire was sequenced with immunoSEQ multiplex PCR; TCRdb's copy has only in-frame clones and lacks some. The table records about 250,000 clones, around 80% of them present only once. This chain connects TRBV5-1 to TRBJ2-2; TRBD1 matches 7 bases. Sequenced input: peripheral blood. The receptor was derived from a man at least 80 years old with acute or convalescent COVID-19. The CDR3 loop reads CASSFGTANTGELFF. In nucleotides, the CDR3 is TGCGCCAGCAGCTTCGGGACAGCGAACACCGGGGAGCTGTTTTTT.